This T cell receptor beta chain comes out of a study of shared clonotypes between healthy human individuals. Study-wide points: Generation probabilities of non-shared clonotypes were lower (relative to those shared by all four donors). Blood was the only sampled material, and tissue repertoires likely differ.

The table lists this clone with many counts. What it binds is unknown. The study drew its donors from healthy HIV-negative adults without recent acute infections or vaccinations. Generated by immunoSEQ multiplex PCR, the TCRdb table keeps only in-frame clones and is missing some. The sample lists 550,000 to 850,000 clones, roughly 70% seen once, with 1.5% to 2% in the top ten. The TCR sequence derives from a woman aged 25-40 years in good health. The sample comprised memory CD4+ T cells sorted from blood. Described subset: CD45RA-negative fraction.

Written as DNA, the CDR3 is TGTGCCAGTAGTATTTCCAGGGCGGAGAATACGCAGTATTTT. Translated, it gives CASSISRAENTQYF. This chain connects TRBV19 to TRBJ2-3; the D gene is possibly TRBD1 (5 bases). The CDR3 has 14 residues. Germline V CDR1 and CDR2: LNHDA, SQIVND (reference sequence). V gave up 3 bases and J gave up 7 bases, with 14 bases separating them.